One and the same sample provided the 28 T cell receptor beta chains below, sequenced in a study of T-cell memory formation after mild COVID-19. TCRdb redid the calling of the 5' RACE reads with MiXCR, one entry per CDR3 protein. The sample lists approximately 430,000 distinct CDR3 sequences, 23% occurring once. Sequenced: PBMCs or a T cell subset sorted from them (not recorded which). The receptors were sampled from an adult woman who had mild COVID-19 (a few samples of this study predate the infection). Cell type and time point are not known.

This clonotype was seen a few times. V usage is TRBV24-1 and J usage is TRBJ2-1; D is undetermined. Germline CDR1 reads KGHDR; CDR2 reads SFDVKD. V was clipped by 4 bases and J by 8 bases, with 11 bases between them. The CDR3 contains 13 residues. Here the CDR3 reads CATSERLSDEQFF. CDR3 nucleotide sequence: TGTGCCACCAGTGAAAGACTGAGCGATGAGCAGTTCTTC.

The sample holds a few counts of this clonotype. This rearrangement joins TRBV24-1 to TRBJ2-3; no definite D call. Germline V gives CDR1 KGHDR, CDR2 SFDVKD. The V and J ends lost 4 bases and 9 bases respectively, with 13 bases between them. The CDR3 loop spans 13 amino acids. The DNA for the CDR3 is TGTGCCACCAGTGACTCCCTAGTTCCCACGCAGTATTTT. This translates into CATSDSLVPTQYF.

This chain joins TRBV7-9 and TRBJ1-1; 8 bases are shared with TRBD1. The trim removed 5 bases at V and 0 bases at J, leaving 5 bases unmatched. This CDR3 has 15 residues. Germline V gene lookup returns CDR1 SEHNR and CDR2 FQNEAQ (reference sequence). The CDR3 DNA follows: TGTGCCAGCAGCCCCAGGGGGCAGGTGAACACTGAAGCTTTCTTT. This encodes CASSPRGQVNTEAFF.

This chain joins TRBV7-3 and TRBJ2-7; D possibly corresponds to TRBD2 (6 bases). The CDR3 length is 12 residues. Trimming took off 5 bases at V and 6 bases at J, with 11 bases between the two ends. CDR1 SGHTA and CDR2 FQGTGA come from the germline V gene. This chain's CDR3 is CASSGPGGEQYF. The CDR3 coding sequence is TGTGCCAGCAGCGGGCCCGGGGGCGAGCAGTACTTC.

The chain couples TRBV5-1 to TRBJ2-2; tentative D call: TRBD2 (5 bases). The CDR3 is 16 residues long. Trimming took off 4 bases at V and 5 bases at J, with 18 bases between the two ends. From germline, CDR1 is SGHRS and CDR2 YFSETQ. The CDR3 DNA reads TGCGCCAGCAGCCCACGAGCGGCCCTGGGGACCGGGGAGCTGTTTTTT. Its protein product is CASSPRAALGTGELFF.

The chain combines TRBV5-1 with TRBJ2-1; maybe TRBD2 (5 bases). V gave up 4 bases and J gave up 7 bases, with 15 bases separating them. Germline values: CDR1 SGHRS, CDR2 YFSETQ. This CDR3 is built from 14 residues. Here the CDR3 reads CASSGSSVLNEQFF. In DNA form, the CDR3 reads TGCGCCAGCAGCGGGAGTTCGGTATTGAATGAGCAGTTCTTC.

This clonotype was seen only a few times. The chain is built from TRBV20-1 and TRBJ2-3, with D possibly matching TRBD2 (5 bases). The ends were cut back, 6 bases at V and 0 bases at J, with 16 bases in the middle. Germline CDR1 is DFQATT and CDR2 is SNEGSKA (reference sequence). The CDR3 sequence is 15 residues long. The CDR3 bases are TGCAGTGCGAAGAGGGCGATTTCTAGCACAGATACGCAGTATTTT. Its translation: CSAKRAISSTDTQYF.

In its sample, this clonotype was seen a few times. The J gene is TRBJ2-7, the V gene TRBV5-1; TRBD2 matches at 11 bases. Germline CDR1 SGHRS, CDR2 YFSETQ. This CDR3 has 16 amino acids. The V and J ends lost 4 bases and 6 bases, in that order; junction bases with no gene match: 12. The CDR3 here is CASSNPGGLAVTEQYF. In DNA form, the CDR3 reads TGCGCCAGCAGCAACCCCGGGGGACTAGCGGTAACCGAGCAGTACTTC.

Judged by abundance, this clonotype is medium-sized. V usage is TRBV7-8 and J usage is TRBJ1-1; 8 nucleotides agree with TRBD1. With 5 bases clipped from V and 1 base from J, the junction kept 3 bases outside the gene matches. CDR3 length: 14 residues. The germline V gene encodes CDR1 SGHVS and CDR2 FQNEAQ. The CDR3, as DNA: TGTGCCAGCAGCCGAGGACAGGGGAACACTGAAGCTTTCTTT. Amino acid sequence: CASSRGQGNTEAFF.

The chain recombines TRBV12-3 or TRBV12-4 with TRBJ2-6; D is unclear. This CDR3 is 14 amino acids long. Trimming pared 5 bases from V and 2 bases from J, leaving 7 bases between. The CDR3 reads CASSNNPGANVLTF. CDR3 DNA: TGTGCCAGCAGTAATAACCCTGGGGCCAACGTCCTGACTTTC.

This sequence joins TRBV5-5 and TRBJ1-4; the D gene is possibly TRBD1 (5 bases). Looked up from germline, CDR1 is SGHKS and CDR2 is YYEKEE (reference sequence). This CDR3 spans 14 amino acids. Between the trimmed V and J ends, which lost 5 bases and 5 bases, there was a span of 13 bases. CDR3 region: CASSPGRLNEKLFF. CDR3 nucleotide sequence: TGTGCCAGCAGTCCGGGACGCCTAAATGAAAAACTGTTTTTT.

This clonotype was picked up a small number of times. J is TRBJ2-7 and V is TRBV7-2, with TRBD2 matching 7 bases. J was trimmed by 2 bases and V by 3 bases; bases with no gene match: 4. The CDR3 totals 14 residues. Germline V gene sequence: CDR1 SGHTA, CDR2 FQGNSA. The CDR3 is CASSFLAAPYEQYF. The CDR3 nucleotides are TGTGCCAGCAGCTTCCTAGCGGCCCCCTACGAGCAGTACTTC. Complete variable domain (other parts from reference TRBV7-2 and TRBJ2-7): GAGVSQSPSNKVTEKGKDVELRCDPISGHTALYWYRQSLGQGLEFLIYFQGNSAPDKSGLPSDRFSAERTGGSVSTLTIQRTQQEDSAVYLCASSFLAAPYEQYFGPGTRLTVT.

This clonotype was detected only a few times. The chain recombines TRBV12-3 or TRBV12-4 with TRBJ2-7, with 8 bases aligning to TRBD2. The CDR3 extends over 15 amino acids. V gave up 0 bases and J gave up 4 bases; unmatched junction bases: 5. CDR3 sequence reads: CASSLAGSGIYEQYF. CDR3 DNA: TGTGCCAGCAGTTTAGCAGGTAGCGGGATTTACGAGCAGTACTTC.

The V gene is TRBV7-9, the J gene TRBJ2-7, with D possibly matching TRBD1 (6 bases). Trimming took off 5 bases at V and 4 bases at J, with 15 bases between the two ends. The CDR3 spans 14 residues. Germline CDR1 and CDR2: SEHNR and FQNEAQ (reference sequence). The DNA of the CDR3 is TGTGCCAGCAGCCACGGTGGGGGCCCGTACGAGCAGTACTTC. Protein: CASSHGGGPYEQYF.

This CDR3 reads CAISEPGHSISGANVLTF. In nucleotides, the CDR3 is TGTGCCATCAGTGAGCCAGGGCATTCGATCTCTGGGGCCAACGTCCTGACTTTC. V gene TRBV10-3 combines with J gene TRBJ2-6, with a possible D match to TRBD1 (5 bases). The CDR3 loop spans 18 amino acids. Trimming pared 2 bases from V and 0 bases from J, leaving 14 bases between. Germline V CDR1 and CDR2: ENHRY, SYGVKD.

This clonotype has just a few counts. In DNA, the CDR3 is TGTGCCAGCAGCGTAGACCCCAGCGAGACCCAGTACTTC. Encoded protein: CASSVDPSETQYF. This chain connects TRBV9 to TRBJ2-5, with unresolved D. The germline gives CDR1 SGDLS, CDR2 YYNGEE. V was clipped by 0 bases and J by 5 bases, with 8 bases between them. The CDR3 runs to 13 residues.

This clonotype was observed a handful of times. The J gene is TRBJ2-1, the V gene TRBV29-1; the D gene is possibly TRBD1 (7 bases). The germline gives CDR1 SQVTM, CDR2 ANQGSEA. This CDR3 comprises 11 residues. Trimming stripped 3 bases from V and 12 bases from J, with 12 bases between. The DNA of the CDR3 is TGCAGCGTTGACAGGGGGGATTGGCAGTTCTTC. Amino acid sequence: CSVDRGDWQFF.

Many counts were recorded for this clonotype. The chain is built from TRBV11-2 and TRBJ1-2; TRBD1 agrees at 7 bases. The V segment lost 3 bases and the J segment 7 bases; nucleotides outside the gene matches: 17. The CDR3 runs 17 residues. CDR1 and CDR2 from the germline V gene are SGHAT and FQNNGV. The CDR3 DNA reads TGTGCCAGCAGCTTCGGGGGGACAGCCAAAATGGAAGGTGGCTACACCTTC. Amino acids: CASSFGGTAKMEGGYTF.

This chain uses TRBV14 with TRBJ2-1, with TRBD2 identical over 10 bases. CDR1 and CDR2 from the germline V gene are SGHDN and FVKESK. V trimming: 4 bases; J trimming: 6 bases; junction bases outside the gene matches: 9. The CDR3 is 16 amino acids. The CDR3: CASSPIAGGLGNEQFF. For the CDR3, the DNA is TGTGCCAGCAGCCCGATAGCGGGGGGCCTCGGCAATGAGCAGTTCTTC.

The chain employs TRBV6-1 and TRBJ2-7, with D possibly being TRBD1 or TRBD2 (5 bases each). This CDR3 has 16 amino acids. Trimming left V 0 bases short and J 3 bases short, with 15 bases between. CDR1 and CDR2 from the germline V gene are MNHNS and SASEGT. In nucleotides, the CDR3 is TGTGCCAGCAGTGAAGCGTCCTTCCCAGGGAGCTACGAGCAGTACTTC. Encoded protein: CASSEASFPGSYEQYF.

This clonotype was observed a few times. The rearrangement links TRBV7-2 to TRBJ2-2, with D possibly matching TRBD2 (6 bases). The CDR3 consists of 16 residues. Germline CDR1 SGHTA, CDR2 FQGNSA. Trimming removed 6 bases from V and 0 bases from J, with 14 bases in between. The CDR3 DNA follows: TGTGCCAGCAGTTCGCGGGGTTACGCGAACACCGGGGAGCTGTTTTTT. Translating gives CASSSRGYANTGELFF.

This clonotype was counted between two and nine times. This chain connects TRBV5-4 to TRBJ2-1, with a tentative D call TRBD2 (5 bases). Per the germline V gene, CDR1 is SGHNT and CDR2 is YYREEE (reference sequence). The CDR3 spans 12 residues. Trimming stripped 4 bases from V and 7 bases from J, with 9 bases between. In DNA form, the CDR3 reads TGTGCCAGCAGCCCGGACTCAAATGAGCAGTTCTTC. Its translation is CASSPDSNEQFF.

The chain combines TRBV29-1 with TRBJ1-2; the D gene is possibly TRBD1 (6 bases). The CDR3 has 14 amino acids. Germline V lookup: CDR1 SQVTM, CDR2 ANQGSEA. Trimming left V 0 bases short and J 3 bases short, with 11 bases between. CDR3 nucleotides: TGCAGCGTTGAAGATTGGGGGGGCGACTATGGCTACACCTTC. This codes for CSVEDWGGDYGYTF.

This sequence joins TRBV10-3 and TRBJ1-1; D gene ambiguous. Germline CDR1 ENHRY, CDR2 SYGVKD. The ends were cut back, 2 bases at V and 0 bases at J, with 4 bases in the middle. The CDR3 is 13 amino acids. The CDR3 region is CAISEGMNTEAFF. In DNA form, the CDR3 reads TGTGCCATCAGTGAGGGCATGAACACTGAAGCTTTCTTT.

The chain links TRBV6-2 or TRBV6-3 to TRBJ2-7; 7 bases are shared with TRBD1. J lost 0 bases, V lost 4 bases, and 6 bases had no gene match. The CDR3 is 15 amino acids. Germline-derived CDR1 and CDR2 are MNHEY and SVGEGT. CDR3 loop: CASSFGQVVSYEQYF. The DNA of the CDR3 is TGTGCCAGCAGTTTCGGACAGGTTGTCTCCTACGAGCAGTACTTC.

This clonotype came up a few times. The chain links TRBV12-3 or TRBV12-4 to TRBJ2-7; unclear D gene. V was clipped by 7 bases and J by 6 bases, with 13 bases between them. CDR3 length equals 12 residues. CDR3 loop: CASKVGLLEQYF. Here the CDR3 DNA reads TGTGCCAGCAAAGTCGGTCTGCTCGAGCAGTACTTC.

The rearrangement uses TRBV7-3 and TRBJ2-1; 8 bases match TRBD1. Germline CDR1 reads SGHTA; CDR2 reads FQGTGA. J gave up 1 base and V 5 bases, and 10 bases lay outside the gene matches. The CDR3 is 17 amino acids. The CDR3 is CASSPDTGQVSYNEQFF. The CDR3 bases are TGTGCCAGCAGCCCCGATACGGGACAGGTTTCCTACAATGAGCAGTTCTTC.

J is TRBJ1-2 and V is TRBV28; no firm D call. The CDR3 length is 12 residues. Deletions cut 1 base from V and 8 bases from J, with 8 bases between. Germline V lookup: CDR1 MDHEN, CDR2 SYDVKM. CDR3 in amino acids: CASSLSPQGYTF. DNA of the CDR3: TGTGCCAGCAGTTTATCCCCCCAGGGCTACACCTTC.